The 21 T cell receptor beta chains below come from one sample, sequenced in a study of blood T cells in healthy people across ages (dated by TCRdb to between 2014 and 2016). Library method: 5' RACE. TCRdb lists the instrument as Illumina HiSeq 2500. A second PCR of about 7 to 12 cycles was run with a J-beta primer mix and a sample-barcoded 5' primer. Clones were called with MiXCR by TCRdb after fastp trimmed the public reads at Q25, and only in-frame beta chains were retained. One record per CDR3 amino acid sequence lists the most common genes and DNA. Counted in this sample were 600,000 to 800,000 distinct CDR3 sequences; roughly half of them appeared once. The ten top clones hold about 14% of the sample. Sequencing input: blood. Source of these receptors: a woman of 80 years or more in good health.

Only a few counts were recorded for this clonotype. The rearrangement links TRBV27 to TRBJ2-1, with 7 positions matching TRBD2. V lost 6 bases and J lost 4; bases outside the gene matches: 3. The CDR3 sequence is 13 residues long. CDR1 and CDR2 (germline): MNHEY, SMNVEV (reference sequence). For the CDR3, the DNA is TGTGCCAGCAGGCTAGCGGTATACAATGAGCAGTTCTTC. Translation gives CASRLAVYNEQFF.

This clonotype has ten or more counts. This sequence joins TRBV7-2 and TRBJ2-1; no clear D. The V and J ends lost 0 bases and 2 bases respectively, with 11 bases between them. This CDR3 has 16 amino acids. Germline V gene lookup returns CDR1 SGHTA and CDR2 FQGNSA. The CDR3 sequence: CASSLAPPSAYNEQFF. CDR3 in DNA: TGTGCCAGCAGCTTAGCCCCGCCTTCCGCCTACAATGAGCAGTTCTTC.

With regard to this clonotype: A much larger clonotype is one base distant, so this may be a read error. The chain combines TRBV7-9 with TRBJ2-5; 9 positions agree with TRBD2. The V segment lost 0 bases and the J segment 11 bases; nucleotides outside the gene matches: 13. Germline V CDR1 and CDR2: SEHNR, FQNEAQ (reference sequence). CDR3 length equals 16 residues. The CDR3 DNA reads as TGTGCCAGCAGCTTAGCCCTAGCGGGATCCCACAATGAGCAGTACTTC. It specifies CASSLALAGSHNEQYF.

The V call is TRBV25-1, the J call TRBJ2-6; possibly TRBD1 for D (6 bases). V dropped 2 bases and J dropped 0 bases, with 11 bases sitting between them. CDR1 and CDR2 from the germline V gene are MGHDK and SYGVNS. CDR3 length: 17 residues. The CDR3 here is CASSEDGQTSGANVLTF. Written as DNA, the CDR3 is TGTGCCAGCAGTGAAGATGGACAGACCTCTGGGGCCAACGTCCTGACTTTC.

This chain uses TRBV15 with TRBJ2-4, with D possibly matching TRBD1 (6 bases). The J call may be faulty, since TRBJ2-7 better matches the DNA end. CDR1 and CDR2 from the germline V gene are LNHNV and YYDKDF (reference sequence). The CDR3 runs 19 residues. The CDR3 region is CATSRDLHREGVASYEQYF. The CDR3, as DNA: TGTGCCACCAGCAGAGATCTCCACAGGGAAGGCGTTGCGAGCTACGAGCAGTACTTC.

This clonotype was counted ten times or more. The chain couples TRBV27 to TRBJ1-2; D is unclear. Between the trimmed V and J ends, which lost 5 bases and 4 bases, there was a span of 11 bases. The CDR3 covers 13 residues. CDR1 MNHEY and CDR2 SMNVEV come from the germline V gene (reference sequence). Here the CDR3 DNA reads TGTGCCAGCAGTCCCCGACTGGGCTATGGCTACACCTTC. Its protein product is CASSPRLGYGYTF.

The V and J genes are TRBV6-5 and TRBJ1-2, with TRBD1 identical over 9 bases. There are 16 residues in the CDR3. Germline V gene data show CDR1 as MNHEY and CDR2 as SVGAGI. V lost 0 bases, J lost 5 bases, and 7 bases stayed unmatched. In DNA form, the CDR3 reads TGTGCCAGCAGTTACTCAGTGACAGGGGGTGTTTATGGCTACACCTTC. Protein sequence: CASSYSVTGGVYGYTF.

The V gene is TRBV7-9, the J gene TRBJ1-1; 8 positions match TRBD1. The J segment lost 4 bases and the V segment lost 5 bases, leaving 6 bases of the junction unmatched. CDR1 SEHNR and CDR2 FQNEAQ come from the germline V gene (reference sequence). This CDR3 has 14 residues. CDR3 in DNA: TGTGCCAGCAGCCTACCTACAGGGGGCACTGAAGCTTTCTTT. As protein: CASSLPTGGTEAFF.

The chain carries TRBV4-3 and TRBJ2-7; 7 nucleotides match TRBD2. With 1 base clipped from V and 3 bases from J, the junction kept 6 bases outside the gene matches. Germline V gene data show CDR1 as LGHNA and CDR2 as YSLEER. This CDR3 has 15 amino acids. CDR3 DNA sequence: TGCGCCAGCAGCCAAGCTACTAGCGCTAACTACGAGCAGTACTTC. The encoded protein is CASSQATSANYEQYF.

V gene TRBV28 combines with J gene TRBJ2-5, with a possible D match to TRBD1 (5 bases). The germline V gene has CDR1 MDHEN and CDR2 SYDVKM. The CDR3 is made up of 14 amino acids. Trimming shortened V by 5 bases and J by 5 bases, and 15 bases separated the two germline ends. This CDR3 reads CASSQPQGWETQYF. CDR3 bases: TGTGCCAGCAGTCAACCTCAGGGATGGGAGACCCAGTACTTC.

This clonotype turned up a few times. This could be a read error, since a much larger clone is one nucleotide away. V gene TRBV2 combines with J gene TRBJ2-1, with 7 bases lining up with TRBD2. CDR1 and CDR2 (germline): SNHLY, FYNNEI. The CDR3 is made up of 12 amino acids. With 5 bases clipped from V and 9 bases from J, the junction kept 4 bases outside the gene matches. CDR3 loop: CASSLGRSEQFF. Here the CDR3 DNA reads TGTGCCAGCAGTCTCGGGAGGAGTGAGCAGTTCTTC.

This clonotype was observed at least ten times. This chain connects TRBV4-2 to TRBJ2-6, with D maybe TRBD1 (6 bases). The CDR3 has 16 amino acids. With 2 bases removed from V and 4 bases from J, the gap between germline ends came to 12 bases. Germline V gives CDR1 LGHNA, CDR2 YNFKEQ. CDR3 DNA sequence: TGTGCCAGCAGCCAACTTACAGGGTTAGGGGCCAACGTCCTGACTTTC. Its protein is CASSQLTGLGANVLTF.

The chain is built from TRBV20-1 and TRBJ2-3; a possible D gene is TRBD2 (5 bases). The germline V and J ends were trimmed by 3 bases and 6 bases, with 16 bases remaining between them. Germline loops: CDR1 DFQATT, CDR2 SNEGSKA (reference sequence). The length of the CDR3 is 14 residues. The DNA of the CDR3 is TGCAGTGCTAGTAATCGGGGTGTGGGGGATACGCAGTATTTT. Amino acid sequence: CSASNRGVGDTQYF.

The chain joins TRBV20-1 to TRBJ1-6; D gene ambiguous. Germline V gene lookup returns CDR1 DFQATT and CDR2 SNEGSKA (reference sequence). This CDR3 is built from 14 residues. V gave up 2 bases and J gave up 10 bases, with 15 bases separating them. CDR3 protein: CSARSSVGGSPLHF. DNA for the CDR3: TGCAGTGCTAGATCCTCCGTGGGAGGGTCACCCCTCCACTTT.

This clonotype was seen a few times. The V call is TRBV28, the J call TRBJ1-6; possible D gene TRBD1, 5 bases. V shed 7 bases and J shed 9 bases, with 16 bases lying between them. Germline CDR1 reads MDHEN; CDR2 reads SYDVKM. This CDR3 is 14 amino acids long. The CDR3 sequence: CASTRTGAASPLHF. The CDR3 DNA reads as TGTGCCAGCACCAGAACAGGAGCCGCTTCACCCCTCCACTTT.

With respect to this clonotype: A read error may be the cause here, since a much bigger clone is one base away. The V call is TRBV28, the J call TRBJ2-7; D is unresolved. The V gene's germline CDR1 is MDHEN and CDR2 SYDVKM. This CDR3 spans 11 amino acids. V was pared by 8 bases and J by 2 bases, with 7 bases between. The CDR3 sequence is CASLGAYEQYF. In nucleotides, the CDR3 is TGTGCCAGCCTAGGAGCCTACGAGCAGTACTTC.

The V and J genes are TRBV9 and TRBJ2-1; 8 nucleotides match TRBD2. The junction had 6 bases not matched to a gene; V was cut back by 0 bases and J by 4 bases. This CDR3 contains 16 residues. CDR1 and CDR2 (germline): SGDLS, YYNGEE. The CDR3 coding sequence is TGTGCCAGCAGCGTAGGTACGGGGGGGAGTTACAATGAGCAGTTCTTC. Translated, it gives CASSVGTGGSYNEQFF.

This chain links TRBV20-1 with TRBJ1-1; 8 nucleotides agree with TRBD1. CDR3 length equals 15 residues. Germline trimming cut 5 bases from V and 1 base from J; bases unmatched to any gene: 9. Germline CDR1 and CDR2: DFQATT and SNEGSKA (reference sequence). CDR3 bases: TGCAGTGCTCCTCGACCGGACAGGGAGAACACTGAAGCTTTCTTT. Protein: CSAPRPDRENTEAFF.

This clonotype appeared many times. The chain links TRBV4-1 to TRBJ2-1; the D is unclear. V lost 2 bases and J lost 0, with 8 bases in between. This CDR3 has 15 residues. Germline lookup yields CDR1 MGHRA and CDR2 YSYEKL. The CDR3 DNA follows: TGCGCCAGCAGCCAACCCACGAGCTCCTACAATGAGCAGTTCTTC. As protein: CASSQPTSSYNEQFF.

The J gene is TRBJ1-3, the V gene TRBV5-1; D not resolved. Trimming left V 0 bases short and J 0 bases short, with 10 bases between. The CDR3 totals 16 residues. In germline, CDR1 is SGHRS, CDR2 YFSETQ. Here the CDR3 reads CASSLERGGSGNTIYF. The CDR3 nucleotides are TGCGCCAGCAGCTTGGAGCGTGGAGGCTCTGGAAACACCATATATTTT.

The chain recombines TRBV4-2 with TRBJ2-5, with TRBD1 matching over 7 bases. This CDR3 comprises 14 residues. The germline CDR1 and CDR2 sequences are LGHNA and YNFKEQ. V was clipped by 4 bases and J by 2 bases; unmatched bases: 4. This CDR3 reads CASSRQGFQETQYF. In nucleotides, the CDR3 is TGTGCCAGCAGCCGACAGGGATTTCAAGAGACCCAGTACTTC.